A selection of T cell receptor gamma chains follows, all from one sample in a study of human gamma delta and Vdelta1 T cells. TCRdb processed the PCR reads again with the CATT caller. The sample gives fewer than 10,000 gamma-chain clones, about 46% of which show up once; about 2.4% is in the top ten. Their recognized antigens are unknown. Sequenced material: Vdelta1 gamma-delta T cells from blood grown in culture (DOT cells). Source of these receptors: a human donor in good health. CDR3s include the opening cysteine and the closing phenylalanine or tryptophan. Clone sizes are given selectively: once, few, many, or a class where the clone is expanded.

v_gene,j_gene,abundance,CDR3nt,CDR3aa
TRGV9,TRGJ1/TRGJ2,NA,TGTGCCTTGTGGGAGGTGGGGGTTTATTATAAGAAACTCTTT,CALWEVGVYYKKLF
TRGV8,TRGJ1/TRGJ2,NA,TGTGCCACCTGGGATCACCCGGGGGATAAAGAGATGGGAAAGAAACTCTTT,CATWDHPGDKEMGKKLF
TRGV9,TRGJP2,NA,TGTGCCTTGTGGGAGAGTAGTGATTGGATCAAGACGTTT,CALWESSDWIKTF
TRGV5,TRGJ1/TRGJ2,NA,TGTGCCACCTGGGACAGGCCGCGGTATTATAAGAAACTCTTT,CATWDRPRYYKKLF
TRGV8,TRGJ1/TRGJ2,NA,TGTGCCACCTGGGGAATGCCGGATTATTATAAGAAACTCTTT,CATWGMPDYYKKLF
TRGV5,TRGJP2,once,TGTGCCACCCCCCTTGATTGGATCAAGACGTTT,CATPLDWIKTF
TRGV4,TRGJ1/TRGJ2,few,TGTGCCACCTGGGATGGCCATAAGAAACTCTTT,CATWDGHKKLF
TRGV8,TRGJP2,NA,TGTGCCACCTGGGATACCCCTCCCGGTCCCTATAGTAGTGATTGGATCAAGACGTTT,CATWDTPPGPYSSDWIKTF
TRGV2,TRGJ1/TRGJ2,NA,TGTGCCACCTGGGACGGTAAGAATTATTATAAGAAACTCTTT,CATWDGKNYYKKLF
TRGV4,TRGJP2,NA,TGTGCCACCTGGAATAGTGGTGATTGGATCAAGACGTTT,CATWNSGDWIKTF
TRGV2,TRGJ1/TRGJ2,once,TGTGCCACCTGGGGCGGGGGTTATTATAAGAAACTCTTT,CATWGGGYYKKLF
TRGV2,TRGJ1/TRGJ2,NA,TGTGCCACCTGGGACGGGCTAACCACGAAACTCTTT,CATWDGLTTKLF
TRGV8,TRGJ1/TRGJ2,NA,TGTGCCACCTGGGATTGGGCCGGGGATTATTATAAGAAACTCTTT,CATWDWAGDYYKKLF
TRGV8,TRGJ1/TRGJ2,NA,TGTGCCACCTGGGTCGAGCGACTGTATTATAAGAAACTCTTT,CATWVERLYYKKLF
TRGV1,TRGJP2,NA,TGTGCCACCTGGGAGGGCTATAGTAGTGATTGGATCAAGACGTTT,CATWEGYSSDWIKTF
TRGV3,TRGJP2,NA,TGTGCCACCTGGGACAGGCGGAATTATAGTAGTGATTGGATCAAGACGTTT,CATWDRRNYSSDWIKTF
TRGV4,TRGJ1/TRGJ2,few,TGTGCCACCTGGGATGGGCCACTCATTTATTATAAGAAACTCTTT,CATWDGPLIYYKKLF
TRGV2,TRGJ1/TRGJ2,NA,TGTGCCACCTGGGACGGCCCCTGGTCGTCAAAGAAACTCTTT,CATWDGPWSSKKLF
TRGV9,TRGJP2,medium-sized,TGTGCCTTGTGGGAGCCACGTAGTGATTGGATCAAGACGTTT,CALWEPRSDWIKTF
TRGV3,TRGJ1/TRGJ2,NA,TGTGCCACCTGGGACAGATTCCGATATTATAAGAAACTCTTT,CATWDRFRYYKKLF
TRGV2,TRGJ1/TRGJ2,few,TGTGCCACCTGGGACGGGACAAATAAGAAACTCTTT,CATWDGTNKKLF
TRGV9,TRGJ1/TRGJ2,NA,TGTGCCTTGTGGGAGGTTTTTGGGAAACTCTTT,CALWEVFGKLF
TRGV8,TRGJ1/TRGJ2,NA,TGTGCCACCTGGGATAAGTGTCTGGATTATAAGAAACTCTTT,CATWDKCLDYKKLF
TRGV9,TRGJ1/TRGJ2,few,TGTGCCTTGTGGGAGACCCATAAGAAACTCTTT,CALWETHKKLF
TRGV9,TRGJ1/TRGJ2,NA,TGTGCCTTGGTAGCGGAGAAACTCTTT,CALVAEKLF
TRGV3,TRGJ1/TRGJ2,few,TGTGCCACCTGGATCCCCTATTATAAGAAACTCTTT,CATWIPYYKKLF
TRGV9,TRGJ1/TRGJ2,NA,TGTGCCTTGTGGGAGGTGACGCAAAATTATTATAAGAAACTCTTT,CALWEVTQNYYKKLF
TRGV2,TRGJ1/TRGJ2,NA,TGTGCCACCTGGGACGGTGATTGTTATAAGAAACTCTTT,CATWDGDCYKKLF
TRGV2,TRGJ1/TRGJ2,few,TGTGCCACCTGGGACGGGTCGGGTTATAAGAAACTCTTT,CATWDGSGYKKLF
TRGV10,TRGJ1/TRGJ2,NA,TGTGCTGCGTGGGAGGAGGGGAAACTCTTT,CAAWEEGKLF
TRGV9,TRGJP2,NA,TGTGCCTTGTGGGAGCGTAGTGATTGGATCAAGACGTTT,CALWERSDWIKTF
TRGV2,TRGJ1/TRGJ2,few,TGTGCCACCTGGGACGGGAAGAACCTTTATGGTTATAAGAAACTCTTT,CATWDGKNLYGYKKLF
TRGV9,TRGJ1/TRGJ2,NA,TGTGCCTTGTGGGAGGTCACAACTAATTATTATAAGAAACTCTTT,CALWEVTTNYYKKLF
TRGV5,TRGJ1/TRGJ2,NA,TGTGCCACCTGGGACGATTATAAGAAACTCTTT,CATWDDYKKLF
TRGV2,TRGJ1/TRGJ2,NA,TGTGCCACCTGGGACGGGGCCCCCTATTATAAGAAACTCTTT,CATWDGAPYYKKLF
TRGV4,TRGJ1/TRGJ2,few,TGTGCCACCTGGGATGGGCGGGATAAGAAACTCTTT,CATWDGRDKKLF
TRGV4,TRGJ1/TRGJ2,once,TGTGCCACCTGGGATGGGTCCCTCCCTTATTATAAGAAACTCTTT,CATWDGSLPYYKKLF
TRGV3,TRGJ1/TRGJ2,NA,TGTGCCACCTGGGGTGGTAATTATAAGAAACTCTTT,CATWGGNYKKLF
TRGV8,TRGJ1/TRGJ2,NA,TGTGCCACCTGGGATAGAGGGAATTATTATAAGAAACTCTTT,CATWDRGNYYKKLF
TRGV2,TRGJ1/TRGJ2,NA,TGTGCCGCCTGGGACGGGCCGTTTGGGAAACTCTTT,CAAWDGPFGKLF
TRGV10,TRGJP1,NA,TGTGCTGCGTGGGATTATATTGCGGGGGCTCGGTCTGGTTGGTTCAAGATATTT,CAAWDYIAGARSGWFKIF
TRGV8,TRGJ1/TRGJ2,few,TGTGCCACCTGGGAGGCGGAGAAACTCTTT,CATWEAEKLF
TRGV9,TRGJ1/TRGJ2,few,TGTGCCTTGTGGGAGAATAGGGTTTATTATAAGAAACTCTTT,CALWENRVYYKKLF
TRGV10,TRGJP1,once,TGTGCTGCGTGGGATTATGAGGGAGGTATAGGTTGGTTCAAGATATTT,CAAWDYEGGIGWFKIF
TRGV8,TRGJ1/TRGJ2,NA,TGTGCCACCTGGGAGTCGGGATATAAGAAACTCTTT,CATWESGYKKLF
TRGV4,TRGJ1/TRGJ2,NA,TGTGCCACCTGGGATTCAGAGCTCTATAAGAAACTCTTT,CATWDSELYKKLF
TRGV8,TRGJ1/TRGJ2,NA,TGTGCCACCTGGAGATGCCAGAATTATTATAAGAAACTCTTT,CATWRCQNYYKKLF